The source of this T cell receptor beta chain is a study of identifying expanded T cells in peripheral blood. V lost 8 bases and J lost 3; bases outside the gene matches: 6. The germline V gene encodes CDR1 MGHRA and CDR2 YSYEKL. The CDR3 extends over 15 amino acids. Study-wide results and limits: Over about two and four weeks, about 15 and 19 clones changed, versus roughly 1.2 between replicates.

The assay was immunoSEQ multiplex PCR, and TCRdb's table has in-frame clones only and misses some. The sample has around 100,000 clones, 70% to 90% seen once. Of note for this clone: The antigen remains unidentified.

The TCR originated in a person between 18 and 70 years old in good health. Sequenced sample: blood. The chain couples TRBV4-1 to TRBJ1-4; 10 bases line up with TRBD1. CDR3 DNA sequence: TGCGCCAGCCACGGGACAGGGGCGCCTAATGAAAAACTGTTTTTT. It specifies CASHGTGAPNEKLFF.